The source of this T cell receptor beta chain is a study of T cells in localized non-small cell lung cancer. Some clones are missing from TCRdb's copy, which holds only in-frame ones; the method was immunoSEQ multiplex PCR. In the table there are tens of thousands of clones, about nine tenths of which are singletons. J gave up 0 bases and V 5 bases, and 8 bases lay outside the gene matches. The CDR3 length is 17 residues. CDR1 and CDR2 from the germline V gene are KGHSH and LQKENI. Findings of the study overall: Greater T cell density in blood accompanied longer overall survival. When the top 100 tumor clones were examined, a median around 50 of them also appeared in the adjacent lung, which was paired and uninvolved. Heterogeneity cannot be ruled out, as sequencing used one tumor region only.

About this clone: The antigen is not known.

Sequencing used peripheral blood mononuclear cells, obtained before any cancer treatment. The sequence was collected from a man between 40 and 70 years old with stage III lung adenocarcinoma. This chain joins TRBV18 and TRBJ1-3, with 9 bases fitting TRBD1. CDR3 sequence (DNA): TGTGCCAGCTCATCTGGAGGACAGGGGCTCTCTGGAAACACCATATATTTT. Translated, it gives CASSSGGQGLSGNTIYF.